Below are 22 T cell receptor beta chains sequenced from a single sample in a study of CD8 T cells in Susac syndrome. RNA was extracted with the RNeasy kit, and a quantity of roughly 0.45 to 1 ug was reverse transcribed using random hexamers. MiXCR, applied by TCRdb to the immunoSEQ multiplex PCR reads, yields one record per CDR3 protein. Of a few hundred thousand distinct CDR3 sequences in the sample, roughly 94% are singletons; the top ten hold 0.082%. The sample taken for sequencing was CD4+ T cells from PBMCs. These receptors originate from a human donor with multiple sclerosis.

The chain uses TRBV15 and TRBJ2-7; D is undetermined. The CDR3 sequence is 12 residues long. Trimming stripped 4 bases from V and 7 bases from J, with 11 bases between. Germline V gene lookup returns CDR1 LNHNV and CDR2 YYDKDF (reference sequence). CDR3 amino acids: CATSIPGLEQYV. DNA of the CDR3: TGTGCCACCAGCATTCCCGGGTTGGAGCAGTACGTC.

The chain has TRBV18 and TRBJ2-2; D might be TRBD1 or TRBD2, each matching 5 bases. V shed 4 bases and J shed 0 bases, with 9 bases lying between them. Germline V CDR1 and CDR2: KGHSH, LQKENI. This CDR3 region has 15 residues. CDR3 protein: CASSLEGPNTGELFF. In nucleotides, the CDR3 is TGTGCCAGCTCACTAGAGGGACCGAACACCGGGGAGCTGTTTTTT.

The chain joins TRBV2 to TRBJ2-1; 7 positions agree with TRBD1. CDR1 and CDR2 from the germline V gene are SNHLY and FYNNEI. The J segment lost 5 bases and the V segment lost 3 bases, leaving 7 bases of the junction unmatched. This CDR3 has 15 residues. Written as DNA, the CDR3 is TGTGCCAGCAGTGATTGGACAGGACCGAACAATGAGCAGTTCTTC. This encodes CASSDWTGPNNEQFF.

The rearrangement uses TRBV7-2 and TRBJ2-1, with D perhaps matching TRBD1 or TRBD2 (6 bases each). V lost 2 bases to trimming and J lost 6 bases, with 8 bases between them. This CDR3 region has 13 residues. Per the germline V gene, CDR1 is SGHTA and CDR2 is FQGNSA. The CDR3: CASSLRGANEQFF. In nucleotides, the CDR3 is TGTGCCAGCAGCTTAAGGGGGGCCAATGAGCAGTTCTTC.

The CDR3 here is CSVVRQFDTEAFF. CDR3 DNA sequence: TGCAGCGTTGTAAGGCAGTTCGACACTGAAGCTTTCTTT. The chain couples TRBV29-1 to TRBJ1-1; D is unresolved. Germline CDR1 is SQVTM and CDR2 is ANQGSEA. The germline V and J ends were trimmed by 4 bases and 3 bases, with 12 bases remaining between them. This CDR3 is built from 13 residues.

The CDR3 loop reads CASSLDSARTGELFF. For the CDR3, the DNA is TGTGCCAGCAGCTTAGACAGCGCTAGGACCGGGGAGCTGTTTTTT. The chain carries TRBV7-3 and TRBJ2-2; possibly TRBD1 for D (5 bases). The CDR3 is 15 amino acids. Deletions cut 2 bases from V and 5 bases from J, with 12 bases between. The V gene's germline CDR1 is SGHTA and CDR2 FQGTGA.

The chain uses TRBV7-2 and TRBJ2-7; 7 bases agree with TRBD1. The CDR3 totals 16 residues. J was trimmed by 0 bases and V by 4 bases; bases with no gene match: 9. Per the germline V gene, CDR1 is SGHTA and CDR2 is FQGNSA. The CDR3 here is CASSSGPRTGSYEQYF. DNA of the CDR3: TGTGCCAGCAGCTCGGGTCCCCGGACAGGCTCCTACGAGCAGTACTTC.

The chain employs TRBV30 and TRBJ2-3; D not resolved. The CDR3 length is 12 residues. CDR1 and CDR2 (germline): GTSNPN, SVGIG (reference sequence). Trimming pared 5 bases from V and 4 bases from J, leaving 10 bases between. CDR3 nucleotides: TGTGCCTGGTCAGAAGGCGCAGATACGCAGTATTTT. This gives the protein CAWSEGADTQYF.

The gene calls are TRBV29-1 and TRBJ1-4; D is ambiguous. V was shortened by 6 bases and J by 8 bases, with 19 bases between the two germline ends. The CDR3 runs to 14 residues. The germline V gene encodes CDR1 SQVTM and CDR2 ANQGSEA. CDR3 amino acids: CSVEGLGVPEKLFF. The CDR3 DNA reads TGCAGCGTCGAGGGTCTAGGAGTACCGGAAAAACTGTTTTTT.

This clonotype came up once. The chain uses TRBV5-1 and TRBJ2-1, with TRBD2 identical over 8 bases. Germline CDR1 reads SGHRS; CDR2 reads YFSETQ. V was clipped by 7 bases and J by 6 bases; unmatched bases: 9. CDR3 length equals 14 residues. CDR3 nucleotide sequence: TGCGCCAGCCACGACCAGGGGACTAGCAATGAGCAGTTCTTC. The encoded protein is CASHDQGTSNEQFF.

J is TRBJ1-4 and V is TRBV29-1, with 8 positions matching TRBD1. The junction had 2 bases not matched to a gene; V was cut back by 3 bases and J by 5 bases. Germline CDR1 is SQVTM and CDR2 is ANQGSEA. The CDR3 spans 13 residues. CDR3 nucleotide sequence: TGCAGCGTTGAGGACAGGGCGAATGAAAAACTGTTTTTT. Translated, it gives CSVEDRANEKLFF.

V and J are TRBV7-9 and TRBJ2-1; D not certain. The V and J ends lost 3 bases and 5 bases respectively, with 5 bases between them. The germline V gene has CDR1 SEHNR and CDR2 FQNEAQ (reference sequence). The CDR3 spans 12 residues. CDR3 nucleotides: TGTGCCAGCAGCTTGTTTGACAATGAGCAGTTCTTC. It yields the protein CASSLFDNEQFF.

The sample holds one count of this clonotype. This sequence joins TRBV3-1 and TRBJ1-1, with a weak D call TRBD1 (5 bases). V was trimmed by 5 bases and J by 4 bases, leaving 14 bases between them. This CDR3 region has 14 residues. Germline CDR1 reads LGHDT; CDR2 reads YNNKEL (reference sequence). As DNA, the CDR3 is TGTGCCAGCAGCTCCAGAGGGGATGGCACTGAAGCTTTCTTT. Protein product: CASSSRGDGTEAFF.

The chain links TRBV3-1 to TRBJ2-7; D might be TRBD2 (5 bases). In germline, CDR1 is LGHDT, CDR2 YNNKEL (reference sequence). The CDR3 is made up of 13 amino acids. The ends were cut back, 2 bases at V and 0 bases at J, with 5 bases in the middle. Written as DNA, the CDR3 is TGTGCCAGCAGCCAACGGGGCTCCTACGAGCAGTACTTC. Its translation is CASSQRGSYEQYF.

CDR3: CAWSVSTEAFF. The CDR3, as DNA: TGTGCCTGGAGTGTCAGTACTGAAGCTTTCTTT. J is TRBJ1-1 and V is TRBV30, with unresolved D. There are 11 residues in the CDR3. The V end was cut by 0 bases, the J end by 5 bases, with 4 bases between. Germline CDR1 and CDR2: GTSNPN and SVGIG (reference sequence). The full variable domain, completed using reference TRBV30 and TRBJ1-1, is SQTIHQWPATLVQPVGSPLSLECTVEGTSNPNLYWYRQAAGRGLQLLFYSVGIGQISSEVPQNLSASRPQDRQFILSSKKLLLSDSGFYLCAWSVSTEAFFGQGTRLTVV.

The J gene is TRBJ1-5, the V gene TRBV12-3 or TRBV12-4; no reliable D call. V was trimmed by 6 bases and J by 2 bases, leaving 14 bases between them. The CDR3 covers 15 residues. In DNA, the CDR3 is TGTGCCAGCAGCTTCCAGACTTTGGGCAATCAGCCCCAGCATTTT. As protein: CASSFQTLGNQPQHF.

This chain connects TRBV18 to TRBJ2-5, with a tentative D call TRBD2 (7 bases). Germline CDR1 reads KGHSH; CDR2 reads LQKENI. The ends were cut back, 4 bases at V and 5 bases at J, with 17 bases in the middle. There are 15 residues in the CDR3. The CDR3 loop reads CASSLRGGGAETQYF. DNA of the CDR3: TGTGCCAGCTCACTTCGAGGTGGGGGGGCTGAGACCCAGTACTTC.

This chain links TRBV12-3 or TRBV12-4 with TRBJ2-7, with D possibly TRBD2 on 6 matching bases. The CDR3 extends over 12 amino acids. Deletions cut 4 bases from V and 3 bases from J, with 7 bases between. The CDR3 coding sequence is TGTGCCAGCAGTTCGGGACTCTACGAGCAGTACTTC. Translation gives CASSSGLYEQYF.

The J gene is TRBJ2-5, the V gene TRBV2; D gene ambiguous. The CDR3 contains 13 residues. Trimming pared 4 bases from V and 3 bases from J, leaving 9 bases between. Germline CDR1 SNHLY, CDR2 FYNNEI. Written as DNA, the CDR3 is TGTGCCAGCAGTGGACCGCCGAAAGAGACCCAGTACTTC. The encoded protein is CASSGPPKETQYF.

This clonotype was seen only once. The chain employs TRBV4-1 and TRBJ2-7; D might be TRBD2 (6 bases). The CDR3 is 15 amino acids. V was pared by 2 bases and J by 5 bases, with 16 bases between. The germline V gene encodes CDR1 MGHRA and CDR2 YSYEKL. CDR3 in amino acids: CASSQSPGRRNEQYF. As DNA, the CDR3 is TGCGCCAGCAGCCAATCCCCGGGGAGGAGGAACGAGCAGTACTTC.

The V gene is TRBV9, the J gene TRBJ1-6, with unresolved D. Germline V lookup: CDR1 SGDLS, CDR2 YYNGEE. CDR3 length equals 15 residues. Trimming stripped 6 bases from V and 5 bases from J, with 15 bases between. CDR3 region: CASTPEGIHNSPLHF. The CDR3 nucleotides are TGTGCCAGCACCCCCGAGGGAATTCATAATTCACCCCTCCACTTT.

The J gene is TRBJ1-1, the V gene TRBV27; D not certain. Looked up from germline, CDR1 is MNHEY and CDR2 is SMNVEV (reference sequence). The CDR3 spans 13 residues. Trimming stripped 3 bases from V and 2 bases from J, with 7 bases between. The CDR3 DNA sequence: TGTGCCAGCAGTTTTTCCCTTAACACTGAAGCTTTCTTT. It translates to CASSFSLNTEAFF.